The rows below give T cell receptor beta chains drawn from one sample of a study of T-cell reconstitution after alpha-beta-depleted transplantation in children. MiXCR, run by TCRdb on the PCR reads, gives a single entry per CDR3 protein. This table has fewer than 550,000 distinct CDR3 sequences, about an eighth appearing once. The specimen comprised PBMCs, mostly from graft donor cells, sampled 180 days after TCRalphabeta/CD19-depleted stem cell transplant. The source of these receptors is a female patient aged 2 to 10 who had a stem cell transplant for aplastic anemia, so the T cells may come from the graft donor. Each CDR3 is given with its conserved first and last residue. A D gene is named only where the DNA matches it firmly. Clone size is given for some rows only: seen once, a few or many times, or a class if the clone is expanded.

DNA: TGTGCCAGCTCACCACCAGCCGGGCCCTACAATGAGCAGTTCTTC; CDR3: CASSPPAGPYNEQFF; size: -; J: TRBJ2-1; V: TRBV18; D: -
DNA: TGCGCCAGCAGCTTGGAGGGGACACTGAGGGGTTCGCAGTATTTT; CDR3: CASSLEGTLRGSQYF; size: many; J: TRBJ2-3; V: TRBV5-1; D: -
DNA: TGTGCCAGCAGCTTAGTAAGGGGTGGAAACAATGAGCAGTTCTTC; CDR3: CASSLVRGGNNEQFF; size: -; J: TRBJ2-1; V: TRBV7-6; D: -
DNA: TGTGCCAGCAGCTCCCAACATCTAGCGGGAGGGGGAAACATTCAGTACTTC; CDR3: CASSSQHLAGGGNIQYF; size: few; J: TRBJ2-4; V: TRBV7-2; D: TRBD2
DNA: TGTGCCAGCAGTGACGGGAGCGACAATGAGCAGTTCTTC; CDR3: CASSDGSDNEQFF; size: -; J: TRBJ2-1; V: TRBV6-1; D: -
DNA: TGCAGCGTTGGGATTCGGGGGCGCAGAGGTGAAAAACTGTTTTTT; CDR3: CSVGIRGRRGEKLFF; size: -; J: TRBJ1-4; V: TRBV29-1; D: -
DNA: TGTGCCAGCATCATCTCGCCGGGAGGCCCATCCTACGAGCAGTACTTC; CDR3: CASIISPGGPSYEQYF; size: -; J: TRBJ2-7; V: TRBV28; D: TRBD2
DNA: TGTGCCAGCAGTTCCCGGGACAGGCGGGCGTCGCTAGCCAAAAACATTCAGTACTTC; CDR3: CASSSRDRRASLAKNIQYF; size: -; J: TRBJ2-4; V: TRBV12-3/TRBV12-4; D: TRBD1
DNA: TGTGCCATCAGTGGAGGGGTAAGATTGAACACTGAAGCTTTCTTT; CDR3: CAISGGVRLNTEAFF; size: few; J: TRBJ1-1; V: TRBV10-3; D: -
DNA: TGCAGTGCTAGAGGGGGGACAGCTTACAATGAGCAGTTCTTC; CDR3: CSARGGTAYNEQFF; size: few; J: TRBJ2-1; V: TRBV20-1; D: TRBD1
DNA: TGCAGTGCCGAAGCCGGGACAGGGAATTCACCCCTCCACTTT; CDR3: CSAEAGTGNSPLHF; size: few; J: TRBJ1-6; V: TRBV20-1; D: TRBD1
DNA: TGTGCCACCGAGGGGCGCGACTATGGCTACACCTTC; CDR3: CATEGRDYGYTF; size: -; J: TRBJ1-2; V: TRBV6-5; D: -
DNA: TGTGCCAGCTCACCACCCACGAACACCGGGGAGCTGTTTTTT; CDR3: CASSPPTNTGELFF; size: many; J: TRBJ2-2; V: TRBV18; D: -
DNA: TGTGCCAGCTCACCTTCTAGCGGGGCGCTGTATACGCAGTATTTT; CDR3: CASSPSSGALYTQYF; size: -; J: TRBJ2-3; V: TRBV18; D: TRBD2
DNA: TGTGCCAGTAGTACGGGACCATTCGCGAACAATGAGCAGTTCTTC; CDR3: CASSTGPFANNEQFF; size: few; J: TRBJ2-1; V: TRBV19; D: -
DNA: TGTGCCATCAGTGCGGCAGCGAATAATTCACCCCTCCACTTT; CDR3: CAISAAANNSPLHF; size: few; J: TRBJ1-6; V: TRBV10-3; D: -
DNA: TGTGCCAGCGTCACAGGAGGTACAGATACGCAGTATTTT; CDR3: CASVTGGTDTQYF; size: few; J: TRBJ2-3; V: TRBV11-3; D: -
DNA: TGTGCCAGCAGTGGGGCAGCCTCTGGAAACACCATATATTTT; CDR3: CASSGAASGNTIYF; size: few; J: TRBJ1-3; V: TRBV28; D: -
DNA: TGCAGTGCTAGGGCCAGCGGGAGGGTCCTAGGGTGGGTAGATACGCAGTATTTT; CDR3: CSARASGRVLGWVDTQYF; size: few; J: TRBJ2-3; V: TRBV20-1; D: TRBD2
DNA: TGCGCCAGCAGCCAAGTCCTCCTCTCGTCTCGGGTCAATCAGCCCCAGCATTTT; CDR3: CASSQVLLSSRVNQPQHF; size: -; J: TRBJ1-5; V: TRBV4-1; D: -
DNA: TGTGCCAGCAGCCAAGACCCTCTCCATCTAGGGGAGCTGTTTTTT; CDR3: CASSQDPLHLGELFF; size: many; J: TRBJ2-2; V: TRBV4-2; D: -
DNA: TGTGCCAGCAGCCCACAGGGACAGGTTAATTCACCCCTCCACTTT; CDR3: CASSPQGQVNSPLHF; size: few; J: TRBJ1-6; V: TRBV9; D: TRBD1
DNA: TGTGCCAGCAGCGTGGCCGGGACAGGGATGCAAGAGACCCAGTACTTC; CDR3: CASSVAGTGMQETQYF; size: few; J: TRBJ2-5; V: TRBV9; D: TRBD1
DNA: TGCGCCAGCAGCCAGAGTAGCGGGAGTTCCTTCGGGTACTTC; CDR3: CASSQSSGSSFGYF; size: -; J: TRBJ2-5; V: TRBV5-1; D: TRBD2
DNA: TGTGCCATCAGTGAAGGTCTAGCGGGTATCAATGAGCAGTTCTTC; CDR3: CAISEGLAGINEQFF; size: -; J: TRBJ2-1; V: TRBV10-3; D: TRBD2
DNA: TGTGCCAGCTGGGCCGGAGGAGCTGAAGCTTTCTTT; CDR3: CASWAGGAEAFF; size: few; J: TRBJ1-1; V: TRBV6-1; D: -
DNA: TGCGCCAGCAGCCTCCGCAGTGGGGCGCTTTCCAGCAATCATGCTTTCTTT; CDR3: CASSLRSGALSSNHAFF; size: -; J: TRBJ1-1; V: TRBV4-3; D: -
DNA: TGCAGTGCTCCTGAAACGGGACAGGGAACCCCCTACGAGCAGTACTTC; CDR3: CSAPETGQGTPYEQYF; size: few; J: TRBJ2-7; V: TRBV20-1; D: TRBD1
DNA: TGTGCCACCAGCACCTCCACGGGGGGGGCTGGGGCCAACGTCCTGACTTTC; CDR3: CATSTSTGGAGANVLTF; size: -; J: TRBJ2-6; V: TRBV15; D: TRBD2
DNA: TGTGCCAGCGCCCTCCCCTGGGGGACAGGGGTTGAGGGCTACACCTTC; CDR3: CASALPWGTGVEGYTF; size: few; J: TRBJ1-2; V: TRBV28; D: TRBD1
DNA: TGTGCCAGCAGTTTCTTGACAGGGAGGACGAACACTGAAGCTTTCTTT; CDR3: CASSFLTGRTNTEAFF; size: many; J: TRBJ1-1; V: TRBV28; D: TRBD1
DNA: TGCAGTGCTAGAGAACGGACGGAAGCTTTCTTT; CDR3: CSARERTEAFF; size: few; J: TRBJ1-1; V: TRBV20-1; D: -
DNA: TGTGCCAGCAGTTTAGTCGGGAAAGGTGTTTACGAGCAGTACTTC; CDR3: CASSLVGKGVYEQYF; size: -; J: TRBJ2-7; V: TRBV27; D: -
DNA: TGTGCTAGTGGTTTAGGGGGGCCCTACAATGAGCAGTTCTTC; CDR3: CASGLGGPYNEQFF; size: few; J: TRBJ2-1; V: TRBV12-5; D: -
DNA: TGTGCTGCGCGTGGGTCCTACAATGAGCAGTTCTTC; CDR3: CAARGSYNEQFF; size: few; J: TRBJ2-1; V: TRBV12-5; D: -
DNA: TGTGCCAGCAGCCCGGACCTTAGGGGGGCGCAGTATTTT; CDR3: CASSPDLRGAQYF; size: few; J: TRBJ2-3; V: TRBV3-1; D: -
DNA: TGTGCCAGCAGTTTCCACCTAGCGGTGCTTTCCTACGAGCAGTACTTC; CDR3: CASSFHLAVLSYEQYF; size: -; J: TRBJ2-7; V: TRBV28; D: TRBD2
DNA: TGCGCCAGCGCCCCCCTAGCGGGGGCCGCCTACAATGAGCAGTTCTTC; CDR3: CASAPLAGAAYNEQFF; size: -; J: TRBJ2-1; V: TRBV10-2; D: TRBD2
DNA: TGCAGTGCCGCAGGGCCCAGCAGCACAGATACGCAGTATTTT; CDR3: CSAAGPSSTDTQYF; size: -; J: TRBJ2-3; V: TRBV20-1; D: -
DNA: TGTGCCAGCAACCAGGGGGCCTACGAGCAGTACTTC; CDR3: CASNQGAYEQYF; size: -; J: TRBJ2-7; V: TRBV28; D: TRBD1
DNA: TGTGCCAGCAGCCCCGACAGCCTAGCCAAAAACATTCAGTACTTC; CDR3: CASSPDSLAKNIQYF; size: few; J: TRBJ2-4; V: TRBV25-1; D: -
DNA: TGTGCCAGCAGTTACAGACGCCAGTCAAACACCGGGGAGCTGTTTTTT; CDR3: CASSYRRQSNTGELFF; size: -; J: TRBJ2-2; V: TRBV6-2/TRBV6-3; D: -
DNA: TGCGCCAGCAGCCAAGAATCGGTAGGAGAGCAGTTCTTC; CDR3: CASSQESVGEQFF; size: -; J: TRBJ2-1; V: TRBV4-1; D: -
DNA: TGTGCCAGCAGTTACCCGACCCGACCGACTGAAGCTTTCTTT; CDR3: CASSYPTRPTEAFF; size: -; J: TRBJ1-1; V: TRBV6-5; D: -
DNA: TGTGCCAGCAGCTACCGTGGAGTTAACACTGAAGCTTTCTTT; CDR3: CASSYRGVNTEAFF; size: -; J: TRBJ1-1; V: TRBV3-1; D: -
DNA: TGTGCCAGCAGCCAGAAGGGACCTAACTATGGCTACACCTTC; CDR3: CASSQKGPNYGYTF; size: -; J: TRBJ1-2; V: TRBV2; D: -
DNA: TGTGCCAGCAGCTTTTTCGGGGGCCCCCCTCTCGCCGGGGAGCTGTTTTTT; CDR3: CASSFFGGPPLAGELFF; size: many; J: TRBJ2-2; V: TRBV7-3; D: -
DNA: TGCGCCAGCAGCTCCCCTCGAGGGCAGTTAAGTGAGACCCAGTACTTC; CDR3: CASSSPRGQLSETQYF; size: -; J: TRBJ2-5; V: TRBV5-1; D: -
DNA: TGTGCCAGCAGTTACTCGATGCAAGCGGGAGGCTCGGCAGATACGCAGTATTTT; CDR3: CASSYSMQAGGSADTQYF; size: -; J: TRBJ2-3; V: TRBV6-5; D: TRBD2
DNA: TGTGCCATCAGTGACGGAGCTCCCCCCTACGAGCAGTACTTC; CDR3: CAISDGAPPYEQYF; size: -; J: TRBJ2-7; V: TRBV10-3; D: -
DNA: TGTGCCAGCAGCTCCTCGCTACTGAGACTAGCGGGAAACTACGAGCAGTACTTC; CDR3: CASSSSLLRLAGNYEQYF; size: few; J: TRBJ2-7; V: TRBV6-2/TRBV6-3; D: TRBD2
DNA: TGTGCCAGCAGTTTATTGACGGGAGGCACCTACAATGAGCAGTTCTTC; CDR3: CASSLLTGGTYNEQFF; size: few; J: TRBJ2-1; V: TRBV28; D: TRBD2
DNA: TGCAGTGCTAGAGATTCAGGGACTAGCGGGACGGACGGCGTGCAGTACTTC; CDR3: CSARDSGTSGTDGVQYF; size: many; J: TRBJ2-7; V: TRBV20-1; D: TRBD2
DNA: TGCAGCGTTGAAGATCCTCGTACAGGGGGTCCAACTGAAGCTTTCTTT; CDR3: CSVEDPRTGGPTEAFF; size: many; J: TRBJ1-1; V: TRBV29-1; D: TRBD1
DNA: TGTGCCAGCAGCTTTGCGCGGCCCAACACCGGGGAGCTGTTTTTT; CDR3: CASSFARPNTGELFF; size: -; J: TRBJ2-2; V: TRBV7-2; D: -
DNA: TGTGCCAGCGGGGGACTCCGAGGCTACACCTTC; CDR3: CASGGLRGYTF; size: -; J: TRBJ1-2; V: TRBV27; D: -
DNA: TGTGCCAGCAGCTTAGAACGCGGGAGTCCTTTCAATGAGCAGTTCTTC; CDR3: CASSLERGSPFNEQFF; size: few; J: TRBJ2-1; V: TRBV7-7; D: TRBD2
DNA: TGTGCCAGCAGCCAATCGCGGGTAACCACCCCTCGTTTCCATGAGCAGTTCTTC; CDR3: CASSQSRVTTPRFHEQFF; size: few; J: TRBJ2-1; V: TRBV3-1; D: -